This TCR beta chain was sequenced during a study of siplizumab effects on memory and regulatory T cells (dated by TCRdb to about 2019). Study-level background: The study examined how the anti-CD2 antibody siplizumab affects alloreactive T-cell subsets in allogeneic mixed lymphocyte reactions built from human PBMCs. The paper as a whole reports these results and caveats: Unstimulated naive T cells appeared to be more diverse than memory T cells, and naive cells seemed to make a substantial contribution to the alloresponse. Siplizumab significantly reduced the cumulative frequency of alloreactive sequences traceable to unstimulated CD4+ memory T cells. A naive or memory phenotype could not be assigned to roughly 75-97% of proliferating CD4+ or CD8+ clones. Whether proliferating Tregs from siplizumab cultures actually had suppressive function was not functionally confirmed. Because sequences below about 10^-5 frequency were poorly captured, only a minor fraction of alloreactive clones could be mapped to unstimulated subsets. Among mappable alloreactive CD4+ clones, the Treg-derived fraction averaged around 69% with siplizumab versus 25% to 30% in control reactions.

V trim: 4 bases; J trim: 0 bases; unmatched bases: 4. Inclusive of the bounding cysteine and phenylalanine, the CDR3 is 15 residues long. Only CDR3 DNA remains: 45 bases, in frame from the first base. CDR1 and CDR2, per the germline V gene, are SGHRS and YFSETQ. Sorted unstimulated T cells and proliferating T cells recovered from mixed lymphocyte reactions were subjected to TCRbeta CDR3 sequencing. Fresh whole blood from fewer than twelve HLA-typed healthy donors was used to isolate PBMCs. The library was generated by the immunoSEQ multiplex PCR assay. Each sample had 9 x 10^4 or so TCR templates assayed by the deep sequencing platform. Genomic DNA extracted from sorted T cells was used for TCRbeta CDR3 sequencing. On the authors' methods: Clonal analysis of TCRbeta CDR3 data was done in the R programming language. Alloreactive CD4+ and CD8+ clones were identified by comparing unstimulated samples to CFSE-low samples taken after the reaction. Alloreactive CD4+ clones were assigned to regulatory or non-regulatory origin by matching sequences to sorted unstimulated Treg and non-Treg repertoires. Imported from immuneACCESS, the table was reduced by TCRdb to in-frame sequences with V and J called. These copies leave out some clones; in studies compared against another copy, an unresolved V gene accounts for under half, and the cause of the remainder is not known. From that table come the V and J calls and clone size; the DNA was used to work out D and trimming. The sample records fewer than 120,000 clones, over 85% of which are singletons. Together, the top ten hold roughly 1.4% of the sample.

Worth noting for this clone: It has no known antigen specificity. No qualities accompany the bases; no much larger clone lies one base away.

The receptor chain draws on TRBV5-1 and TRBJ2-3; 8 bases in between match TRBD2. The sequencing sample was made of CD4+ T cells sorted from blood. The clonotype comes from a human donor in good health. The nucleotide sequence reads TGCGCCAGCAGCCCAATAGCGGGGAGCACAGATACGCAGTATTTT. This gives the protein CASSPIAGSTDTQYF. The CDR3, completed at both ends by the reference TRBV5-1 and TRBJ2-3 genes, gives the full variable domain KAGVTQTPRYLIKTRGQQVTLSCSPISGHRSVSWYQQTPGQGLQFLFEYFSETQRNKGNFPGRFSGRQFSNSRSEMNVSTLELGDSALYLCASSPIAGSTDTQYFGPGTRLTVL.